This is a list of T cell receptor beta chains from one sample in a study of metastatic and nonmetastatic thyroid tumors. TCRdb ran MiXCR on the PCR reads. The repertoire includes some 16,000 clones, roughly a quarter of them detected once, and approximately 8.4% sits in the top ten. Sequenced: tumor tissue. Every receptor here comes from a female donor with papillary thyroid cancer or a benign thyroid nodule (not recorded which). Some clones in this sample may be carry-over from other donors' samples. Each CDR3 is given with its conserved first and last residue. Fields, in order: J gene, clone size, V gene, D gene, CDR3 length, CDR3 DNA, CDR3 protein. The D gene is left open where the match is weak. The listing skips clone size in some rows; elsewhere it reads once, few, many or a size class.

TRBJ2-1,.,TRBV6-2/TRBV6-3,.,15,TGTGCCAGCAGTTACTCGAGTTCCCCAGGCAATGAGCAGTTCTTC,CASSYSSSPGNEQFF
TRBJ2-1,.,TRBV11-2,TRBD2,17,TGTGCCAGCAGCCCCTTCCCGCGGGGGGGTTCCTACAATGAGCAGTTCTTC,CASSPFPRGGSYNEQFF
TRBJ2-7,few,TRBV28,TRBD1,16,TGTGCCAGCAGCCCAGGGGACAGGGGAGGGTGGAACGAGCAGTACTTC,CASSPGDRGGWNEQYF
TRBJ2-3,.,TRBV9,.,18,TGTGCCAGCAGCGTAGTCGGTGACGGATCTTCTAGCACAGATACGCAGTATTTT,CASSVVGDGSSSTDTQYF
TRBJ2-5,.,TRBV7-9,.,16,TGTGCCAGCAGCCCCGGTGGGCCAGGCTATCAAGAGACCCAGTACTTC,CASSPGGPGYQETQYF
TRBJ2-1,medium-sized,TRBV12-3/TRBV12-4,.,13,TGTGCCAGCCGACCATGGGCGAACAATGAGCAGTTCTTC,CASRPWANNEQFF
TRBJ2-5,.,TRBV5-1,TRBD2,14,TGCGCCAGCAGCCAGGCGGGGGGCCAAGAGACCCAGTACTTC,CASSQAGGQETQYF
TRBJ1-5,many,TRBV20-1,.,15,TGCAGTGCTAGAGACAACGCCGGGGGCGGTCAGCCCCAGCATTTT,CSARDNAGGGQPQHF
TRBJ1-5,many,TRBV20-1,.,14,TGCAGTGCTAGAGAACTATGGGGCAATCAGCCCCAGCATTTT,CSARELWGNQPQHF
TRBJ1-1,.,TRBV5-1,.,15,TGCGCCAGCAGCTCGGTACAGGGAATGAACACTGAAGCTTTCTTT,CASSSVQGMNTEAFF
TRBJ2-4,.,TRBV27,.,12,TGTGCCAGCAGCCGACCTGGTAGTATTCAGTACTTC,CASSRPGSIQYF
TRBJ2-3,many,TRBV28,.,13,TGTGCCAGCAGTCCCCCGACTCCAGATACGCAGTATTTT,CASSPPTPDTQYF
TRBJ2-7,.,TRBV5-1,TRBD1,16,TGCGCCAGCAGCTTGACCTTGGACAGGGGAGGCCACGAGCAGTACTTC,CASSLTLDRGGHEQYF
TRBJ2-7,many,TRBV19,.,18,TGTGCCAGTAGTATTGCGGCGGGGCGACGGCGGAAGTTTGACGAGCAGTACTTC,CASSIAAGRRRKFDEQYF
TRBJ1-3,medium-sized,TRBV6-1,.,14,TGTGCCAGCAGTGACGACTACTCTGGAAACACCATATATTTT,CASSDDYSGNTIYF
TRBJ1-6,medium-sized,TRBV6-2/TRBV6-3,.,12,TGTGCCAGCAGTTATGCTAATTCACCCCTCCACTTT,CASSYANSPLHF
TRBJ1-5,many,TRBV19,.,17,TGTGCCAGTAGTATAGATGCGTCAGCCGATAGCAATCAGCCCCAGCATTTT,CASSIDASADSNQPQHF
TRBJ2-1,many,TRBV6-1,.,9,TGTGCCAGCAGTGAACGGAGGTTCTTC,CASSERRFF
TRBJ2-3,many,TRBV5-4,.,14,TGTGCCAGGACGAGGAGGACCAGCACAGATACGCAGTATTTT,CARTRRTSTDTQYF
TRBJ2-3,.,TRBV6-1,.,14,TGTGCCTTCAGCAGCGCGGTAACCGTCGATACTCAGTATTTT,CAFSSAVTVDTQYF
TRBJ2-1,many,TRBV4-1,TRBD1,16,TGCGCCAGCAGCCCCGGGGACAGAGTCTCCTACAATGAGCAGTTCTTC,CASSPGDRVSYNEQFF
TRBJ2-1,.,TRBV12-3/TRBV12-4,.,12,TGTGCCAGCACCCAGAGCTACAATGAGCAGTTCTTC,CASTQSYNEQFF
TRBJ2-7,.,TRBV7-2,.,16,TGTGCCAGCAGCTTAGCAGGGGGAGGGATCATCGACGAGCAGTACTTC,CASSLAGGGIIDEQYF
TRBJ2-3,.,TRBV7-6,TRBD1,13,TGTGCCAGCAGCGGACAGGGGAGTTCTACGCAGTATTTT,CASSGQGSSTQYF
TRBJ1-2,many,TRBV4-1,.,14,TGCGCCAGCAGCCAAGGACAGGACCGCTATGGCTACACCTTC,CASSQGQDRYGYTF
TRBJ2-5,.,TRBV28,.,14,TGTGCCAGCAGTACCCACAGAGGGTGGGAGACCCAGTACTTC,CASSTHRGWETQYF
TRBJ2-3,many,TRBV6-2/TRBV6-3,TRBD1,15,TGTGCCAGCAGACTATGGGACAGGGGGGCAGATACGCAGTATTTT,CASRLWDRGADTQYF
TRBJ2-1,large,TRBV6-2/TRBV6-3,.,12,TGTGCCAGCAGTCAGGGACACTATGAGCAGTTCTTC,CASSQGHYEQFF
TRBJ1-6,many,TRBV12-3/TRBV12-4,.,14,TGTGCCAGCAGTTTAGGAGTGGGCAATTCACCCCTCCACTTT,CASSLGVGNSPLHF
TRBJ1-5,many,TRBV20-1,.,13,TGCAGTGCGACTCCAGGGGAGGGTCGGACCCAGCATTTT,CSATPGEGRTQHF
TRBJ1-5,medium-sized,TRBV5-1,.,13,TGCGCCAGCAGCCTAGATAGCAATCAGCCCCAGCATTTT,CASSLDSNQPQHF
TRBJ2-1,medium-sized,TRBV7-9,TRBD2,16,TGTGCCAGCAGCGCATATGGGGGGGGCTCCTACAATGAGCAGTTCTTC,CASSAYGGGSYNEQFF
TRBJ2-2,many,TRBV4-1,.,14,TGCGCCAGCAGGTTCGGGGGGAACACCGGGGAGCTGTTTTTT,CASRFGGNTGELFF
TRBJ2-5,medium-sized,TRBV20-1,.,13,TGCAGTGCTACCAAAGGACTTCAAGAGACCCAGTACTTC,CSATKGLQETQYF
TRBJ2-1,many,TRBV5-6,TRBD2,15,TGTGCCAGCAGCTTGGGTCCTAGCGGGCCCAATGAGCAGTTCTTC,CASSLGPSGPNEQFF
TRBJ2-5,few,TRBV5-8,TRBD2,15,TGTGCCAGCAGCCCGGGGACTAGCATCCGAGAGACCCAGTACTTC,CASSPGTSIRETQYF
TRBJ2-2,.,TRBV11-3,.,14,TGTGCCAGCTGCCGGGACCTCATCACCGGGGAGCTGTTTTTT,CASCRDLITGELFF
TRBJ2-7,medium-sized,TRBV27,.,14,TGTGCCAGCAGTTTCGCCGGACAAGCCTACGAGCAGTACTTC,CASSFAGQAYEQYF
TRBJ2-2,few,TRBV28,.,15,TGTGCCAGCAGAAGACAGGCAGCGAACACCGGGGAGCTGTTTTTT,CASRRQAANTGELFF
TRBJ2-7,.,TRBV6-1,TRBD2,16,TGTGCCAGCAGACCTACTCCGGGACTAGCGAGCTACGAGCAGTACTTC,CASRPTPGLASYEQYF
TRBJ1-2,.,TRBV9,.,14,TGTGCCAGCAGCCCCGACCCCGGGGGTGGTGGCTACACCTTC,CASSPDPGGGGYTF
TRBJ2-2,many,TRBV5-6,TRBD1,15,TGTGCCAGCAGCCCAGACAGGGGGCTCACCGGGGAGCTGTTTTTT,CASSPDRGLTGELFF
TRBJ2-1,medium-sized,TRBV19,TRBD2,17,TGTGCCAGTAGTAAGAGAGATAGGACTAGCGGGAGTAATGAGCAGTTCTTC,CASSKRDRTSGSNEQFF
TRBJ1-1,.,TRBV20-1,.,15,TGCAGTGCTAAACCCCGAAGGGGAATGAACACTGAAGCTTTCTTT,CSAKPRRGMNTEAFF
TRBJ2-7,medium-sized,TRBV20-1,.,12,TGCAGTGCTAGAGCGGATACCTACGAGCAGTACTTC,CSARADTYEQYF
TRBJ2-6,once,TRBV11-2,.,15,.,CASVLVASGANVLTF